The present T cell receptor (beta chain) was sequenced within a study of blood T cell repertoires in COVID-19. Across the whole study: PBMCs, B-cell-depleted T cells, or T cells provided the cDNA or gDNA that made up the material.

Original analysis: It was from reference gene primer amplification that nucleated cell counts were estimated. Libraries were prepared by immunoSEQ multiplex PCR; TCRdb keeps only in-frame clonotypes and omits some of them. V and J calls and clone size come straight from that table; D and trimming were deduced from the DNA. The table includes some 42,000 clones, 89% detected once. CDR3 size: 13 residues. Germline CDR1 is SGDLS and CDR2 is YYNGEE. With 0 bases removed from V and 11 bases from J, the gap between germline ends came to 9 bases. The sequence derives from a human donor in a cohort sampled during active COVID-19. Specimen: peripheral blood. The V call is TRBV9, the J call TRBJ1-6; D call uncertain. The chain's CDR3 is CASSVVQDTPLHF. For the CDR3, the DNA is TGTGCCAGCAGCGTAGTTCAGGATACACCCCTCCACTTT.